The 28 T cell receptor beta chains listed next were all sequenced from one sample in a study of PD-1 blockade in classical Hodgkin lymphoma. The protocol was immunoSEQ multiplex PCR, while the TCRdb copy is restricted to in-frame clones and leaves out a portion. The sample has tens of thousands of clones; 75% to 90% are singletons. Relapse was seen in all patients after autologous stem cell transplantation, and brentuximab vedotin exposure was variable. The material sequenced was peripheral blood mononuclear cells (PBMCs), taken at baseline. These receptors were taken from a human donor with classical Hodgkin lymphoma.

This clone has only a few counts. The chain employs TRBV5-1 and TRBJ2-1; 8 bases align to TRBD2. Germline loops: CDR1 SGHRS, CDR2 YFSETQ. The V gene end was trimmed by 7 bases and the J gene end by 5 bases; junction bases not matched to a gene: 8. The CDR3 length is 14 residues. DNA for the CDR3: TGCGCCAGCCCCGGGAGGGGGAAGGACAATGAGCAGTTCTTC. Residues: CASPGRGKDNEQFF.

The chain links TRBV7-2 to TRBJ2-7; D is undetermined. In germline, CDR1 is SGHTA, CDR2 FQGNSA. The CDR3 has 15 residues. V was shortened by 0 bases and J by 6 bases, with 15 bases between the two germline ends. DNA for the CDR3: TGTGCCAGCAGCTTAGCCAGCACCGGCAGGACCGAGCAGTACTTC. It yields the protein CASSLASTGRTEQYF. Full variable domain (outside the CDR3, taken from reference TRBV7-2 and TRBJ2-7): GAGVSQSPSNKVTEKGKDVELRCDPISGHTALYWYRQSLGQGLEFLIYFQGNSAPDKSGLPSDRFSAERTGGSVSTLTIQRTQQEDSAVYLCASSLASTGRTEQYFGPGTRLTVT.

This clone was counted only a few times. The rearrangement links TRBV14 to TRBJ1-2; D remains unclear. The CDR3 loop spans 13 amino acids. The germline CDR1 and CDR2 sequences are SGHDN and FVKESK. The V and J ends lost 1 base and 4 bases respectively, with 7 bases between them. CDR3 sequence reads: CASSQGRGYGYTF. The CDR3 nucleotides read TGTGCCAGCAGCCAAGGCCGGGGCTATGGCTACACCTTC.

This sequence joins TRBV27 and TRBJ1-6; no clear D gene. The V and J ends lost 5 bases and 3 bases respectively, with 8 bases between them. The CDR3 contains 14 residues. From germline, CDR1 is MNHEY and CDR2 SMNVEV (reference sequence). The CDR3 spells CASSGPSYNSPLHF. The CDR3 DNA is TGTGCCAGCAGTGGGCCTAGCTATAATTCACCCCTCCACTTT.

The chain has TRBV7-3 and TRBJ2-5; 7 positions agree with TRBD2. V dropped 2 bases and J dropped 7; count of bases not matched to a gene: 10. Germline-derived CDR1 and CDR2 are SGHTA and FQGTGA. The CDR3 sequence is 15 residues long. The CDR3 spells CASSLLAGVMATQYF. The CDR3, as DNA: TGTGCCAGCAGCTTACTCGCGGGGGTAATGGCGACCCAGTACTTC.

The chain combines TRBV12-5 with TRBJ2-4, with 7 nucleotides matching TRBD1. Germline V CDR1 and CDR2: LGHNT, FRNRAP. With 5 bases clipped from V and 0 bases from J, the junction kept 10 bases outside the gene matches. CDR3 size: 17 residues. The CDR3 DNA follows: TGTGCTAGTGGTCTCACCGAGGACAGGATAGCCAAAAACATTCAGTACTTC. Protein sequence: CASGLTEDRIAKNIQYF. Looking up the rest from reference TRBV12-5 and TRBJ2-4 gives the full variable domain: DARVTQTPRHKVTEMGQEVTMRCQPILGHNTVFWYRQTMMQGLELLAYFRNRAPLDDSGMPKDRFSAEMPDATLATLKIQPSEPRDSAVYFCASGLTEDRIAKNIQYFGAGTRLSVL.

The chain has TRBV6-6 and TRBJ1-2, with TRBD1 as a possible D gene (6 bases). The V and J ends lost 6 bases and 2 bases respectively, with 19 bases between them. This CDR3 comprises 16 residues. The germline CDR1 and CDR2 sequences are MNHNY and SVGAGI (reference sequence). In nucleotides, the CDR3 is TGTGCCAGCAGCCTAATTCTTACAGGGCCCAACTATGGCTACACCTTC. Residues: CASSLILTGPNYGYTF.

The rearrangement links TRBV18 to TRBJ1-2, with D tentatively TRBD1 (5 bases). The germline V gene encodes CDR1 KGHSH and CDR2 LQKENI. Trimming pared 3 bases from V and 6 bases from J, leaving 17 bases between. The CDR3 has 15 amino acids. The chain's CDR3 is CASSPSQGVSHGYTF. In nucleotides, the CDR3 is TGTGCCAGCTCACCCTCCCAGGGCGTGAGCCATGGCTACACCTTC.

The rearrangement joins TRBV18 to TRBJ1-2; D is unresolved. Trimming shortened V by 2 bases and J by 4 bases, and 5 bases separated the two germline ends. The V gene's germline CDR1 is KGHSH and CDR2 LQKENI. The CDR3 length is 12 residues. CDR3 bases: TGTGCCAGCTCACCAGGACTCTATGGCTACACCTTC. Its protein is CASSPGLYGYTF.

The chain has TRBV7-9 and TRBJ2-1, with 13 nucleotides matching TRBD2. This CDR3 is built from 14 residues. Per the germline V gene, CDR1 is SEHNR and CDR2 is FQNEAQ (reference sequence). J lost 8 bases, V lost 8 bases, and 6 bases had no gene match. The CDR3 coding sequence is TGTGCCAGCTCTGGGACTAGCGGGGTCGATGAGCAGTTCTTC. This translates into CASSGTSGVDEQFF.

A single count supports this clone. This chain joins TRBV25-1 and TRBJ2-4; D perhaps matches TRBD1 (7 bases). V was clipped by 3 bases and J by 4 bases, with 10 bases between them. Germline CDR1 and CDR2: MGHDK and SYGVNS. This CDR3 is built from 14 residues. This CDR3 is CASSDAGGKNIQYF. CDR3 DNA sequence: TGTGCCAGCAGTGATGCAGGGGGGAAAAACATTCAGTACTTC.

The rearrangement links TRBV21-1 to TRBJ2-3; TRBD2, the table's D call, lacks a check against the DNA. TRBV21-1 is given as a pseudogene. CDR3 length equals 18 residues. The CDR3 sequence: CASSKSTEMGGAPDTQYF. The CDR3 nucleotides are TGTGCCAGCAGCAAATCCACGGAAATGGGAGGGGCACCAGATACGCAGTATTTT.

The rearrangement uses TRBV6-6 and TRBJ1-2, with D perhaps TRBD1 (6 bases). Trimming took 3 bases from V and 7 from J, leaving 18 bases between them. This CDR3 has 15 amino acids. The germline V gene has CDR1 MNHNY and CDR2 SVGAGI (reference sequence). The chain's CDR3 is CASSYNGGGESGYTF. In DNA, the CDR3 is TGTGCCAGCAGTTATAACGGGGGCGGAGAGAGTGGCTACACCTTC.

The table lists this clone with a count of one. The rearrangement links TRBV6-5 to TRBJ2-5, with D possibly matching TRBD2 (5 bases). CDR3 length equals 13 residues. Trimming stripped 7 bases from V and 1 base from J, with 10 bases between. The V gene's germline CDR1 is MNHEY and CDR2 SVGAGI. The CDR3 DNA sequence: TGTGCCAGCATGATGGACTCCCAAGAGACCCAGTACTTC. Amino acid sequence: CASMMDSQETQYF.

The chain couples TRBV27 to TRBJ1-1, with D possibly TRBD1 on 5 matching bases. Germline CDR1 is MNHEY and CDR2 is SMNVEV (reference sequence). V shed 0 bases and J shed 10 bases, with 18 bases lying between them. The CDR3 loop spans 15 amino acids. The CDR3 DNA is TGTGCCAGCAGTTTATCGCAGGGACTATCGTTTGGAGCTTTCTTT. This sequence encodes CASSLSQGLSFGAFF.

This rearrangement joins TRBV5-3 to TRBJ1-2, with 7 bases identical to TRBD1. TRBV5-3 is an ORF, with its function uncertain. The CDR3 sequence is 16 residues long. Unmatched junction bases numbered 12, after V lost 4 bases and J lost 3 bases. CDR3: CARSGPRQGRDYGYTF. The DNA of the CDR3 is TGTGCCAGAAGCGGCCCGCGACAGGGTAGAGACTATGGCTACACCTTC.

This clone was observed a few times. The CDR3 spells CASGGAGYGYTF. CDR3 DNA: TGTGCTTCAGGGGGCGCGGGCTATGGCTACACCTTC. The chain is built from TRBV7-9 and TRBJ1-2; 8 nucleotides line up with TRBD1. Germline CDR1 and CDR2: SEHNR and FQNEAQ (reference sequence). The CDR3 spans 12 residues.

This chain joins TRBV27 and TRBJ1-6; no reliable D call. Trimming left V 3 bases short and J 9 bases short, with 6 bases between. The germline V gene has CDR1 MNHEY and CDR2 SMNVEV (reference sequence). The CDR3 is 12 residues long. The CDR3 bases are TGTGCCAGCAGTTTTTCGGGTTCACCCCTCCACTTT. Translating it yields CASSFSGSPLHF.

The gene calls are TRBV6-4 and TRBJ2-2; a weak D match, TRBD2 (5 bases). The CDR3 is 14 residues long. Trimming removed 4 bases at V and 6 bases at J, with 12 bases between. Per the germline V gene, CDR1 is MRHNA and CDR2 is SNTAGT. The CDR3 bases are TGTGCCAGCAGTGTTTCGGAGGTTTCCGGGGAGCTGTTTTTT. Protein: CASSVSEVSGELFF.

The V call is TRBV30, the J call TRBJ2-2, with 8 nucleotides matching TRBD1. The trim removed 0 bases at V and 5 bases at J, leaving 5 bases unmatched. CDR3 length: 15 amino acids. Germline-derived CDR1 and CDR2 are GTSNPN and SVGIG (reference sequence). As DNA, the CDR3 is TGTGCCTGGAGTGTCTCGGACAGGGTTACCGGGGAGCTGTTTTTT. This codes for CAWSVSDRVTGELFF.

J is TRBJ1-2 and V is TRBV7-9; no clear D gene. The CDR3 consists of 13 residues. Looked up from germline, CDR1 is SEHNR and CDR2 is FQNEAQ (reference sequence). V was clipped by 7 bases and J by 9 bases, with 18 bases between them. The CDR3 loop is CASTDGVGVSYTF. CDR3 sequence (DNA): TGTGCCAGCACCGACGGGGTCGGGGTTAGCTACACCTTC.

There are a few counts of this clone. J is TRBJ1-2 and V is TRBV2; D is unresolved. Germline V CDR1 and CDR2: SNHLY, FYNNEI. The length of the CDR3 is 10 residues. V gave up 3 bases and J gave up 7 bases, with 3 bases separating them. In DNA, the CDR3 is TGTGCCAGCAGTGAGATTGGCTACACCTTC. Protein product: CASSEIGYTF. The whole variable domain, filled in from reference TRBV2 and TRBJ1-2, reads EPEVTQTPSHQVTQMGQEVILRCVPISNHLYFYWYRQILGQKVEFLVSFYNNEISEKSEIFDDQFSVERPDGSNFTLKIRSTKLEDSAMYFCASSEIGYTFGSGTRLTVV.

J is TRBJ1-1 and V is TRBV10-2, with D possibly being TRBD1 (6 bases). Germline CDR1 and CDR2: WSHSY and SAAADI. V was shortened by 1 base and J by 8 bases, with 17 bases between the two germline ends. This CDR3 has 15 residues. CDR3 sequence: CASSEYQGPSGEAFF. In DNA form, the CDR3 reads TGCGCCAGCAGTGAGTACCAGGGGCCCTCTGGGGAAGCTTTCTTT.

The chain couples TRBV4-1 to TRBJ1-5; no clear D gene. V lost 0 bases and J lost 5, with 14 bases in between. Germline values: CDR1 MGHRA, CDR2 YSYEKL. The CDR3 has 16 amino acids. For the CDR3, the DNA is TGCGCCAGCAGCCAAGATGGCTGGGGAAGCGATCAGCCCCAGCATTTT. The encoded protein is CASSQDGWGSDQPQHF.

The V and J genes are TRBV5-4 and TRBJ1-1; no clear D gene. This CDR3 comprises 13 residues. CDR1 SGHNT and CDR2 YYREEE come from the germline V gene (reference sequence). V was clipped by 0 bases and J by 8 bases, with 11 bases between them. The CDR3 sequence: CASSLELESEAFF. CDR3 nucleotide sequence: TGTGCCAGCAGCTTGGAACTGGAATCCGAAGCTTTCTTT.

V gene TRBV25-1 combines with J gene TRBJ1-1; perhaps TRBD1 as D (5 bases). The CDR3 runs 13 residues. The V end was cut by 1 base, the J end by 8 bases, with 11 bases between. CDR1 is MGHDK and CDR2 is SYGVNS in the germline V gene. CDR3 DNA: TGTGCCAGCAGTGAATGGGGGACGGAGGAAGCTTTCTTT. This gives the protein CASSEWGTEEAFF.

This chain uses TRBV7-2 with TRBJ1-3; D may be TRBD1 (5 bases). Germline V gene lookup returns CDR1 SGHTA and CDR2 FQGNSA. The ends were cut back, 2 bases at V and 0 bases at J, with 11 bases in the middle. There are 16 residues in the CDR3. CDR3 sequence reads: CASSLQGGGSGNTIYF. The CDR3 coding sequence is TGTGCCAGCAGCTTACAGGGAGGTGGCTCTGGAAACACCATATATTTT.

The rearrangement links TRBV30 to TRBJ2-5; possibly TRBD1 for D (5 bases). The length of the CDR3 is 14 residues. Germline loops: CDR1 GTSNPN, CDR2 SVGIG (reference sequence). V dropped 3 bases and J dropped 5 bases, with 16 bases sitting between them. DNA for the CDR3: TGTGCCTGGAGCCCTTTTCAGGGCTGGGAGACCCAGTACTTC. Its translation is CAWSPFQGWETQYF.